The clone carrying this T cell receptor (beta chain) was found once. Its antigen is not identified. Germline and junction disagree at one end, which may indicate a read error. Looked up from germline, CDR1 is MDHEN and CDR2 is SYDVKM. This CDR3 is built from 18 residues. The study recruited healthy Caucasian donors from Russia who were aged about 6 to 90. For the second PCR, which ran for about 6 to 11 cycles, a sample-barcoded 5' primer and a J-beta primer mix were used. Per-sample output comprised a minimum of 2.5 million paired-end reads containing CDR3. TCRdb ran MiXCR on the 5' RACE reads and lists one entry per CDR3 protein. The sample has about 680,000 distinct CDR3 sequences; roughly 50% are singletons. This specimen belongs to a study of blood T cells in healthy people across ages. Overall study findings and caveats: Getting older went along with TCR beta diversity per million T cells dropping roughly linearly. In long-lived donors, naive CD4+ cell counts and diversity exceeded those of aged donors.

The TCR was taken from a woman aged 60-70 years in good health. The chain uses TRBV28 and TRBJ2-7; 10 bases match TRBD2. The sequencing sample was made of blood. The CDR3 here is CASSPPSTSGPLSYGQYF. For the CDR3, the DNA is TGTGCCAGCAGTCCCCCTTCGACTAGCGGGCCTCTCTCCTACGGGCAGTACTTC.